Listed below are T cell receptor beta chains from one sample, sequenced in a study of metastatic and nonmetastatic thyroid tumors. TCRdb reprocessed the PCR reads via MiXCR. Seen here are tens of thousands of clones, 20% to 25% observed once, and the top ten hold 9% to 10%. Sequencing input: blood. The receptors stem from a female donor with papillary thyroid cancer or a benign thyroid nodule (not recorded which). Some clones in this sample may be carry-over from other donors' samples. CDR3s include the opening cysteine and the closing phenylalanine or tryptophan. Each record gives: D gene, J gene, clone size, V gene, CDR3 DNA, CDR3 protein. D genes are given only for firm matches. Rows give clone size only sometimes, using once, few, many, or a class for an expanded clone.

D: -
J: TRBJ1-5
size: -
V: TRBV19
DNA: TGTGCCAGTATGTTAGGTGGACAGCCCCCTATTGGGTCCCAGCATTTT
CDR3: CASMLGGQPPIGSQHF

D: -
J: TRBJ2-3
size: -
V: TRBV5-1
DNA: TGCGCCAGCAGCTTGGAGCGGACGGATACGCAGTATTTT
CDR3: CASSLERTDTQYF

D: TRBD1
J: TRBJ1-2
size: -
V: TRBV11-3
DNA: TGTGCCGGCAGCTTGGACAGGAACTATGGCTACACCTTC
CDR3: CAGSLDRNYGYTF

D: -
J: TRBJ2-5
size: -
V: TRBV11-3
DNA: TGTGCCAGCAGCTTAGGACGGAACCCAGAGACCCAGTACTTC
CDR3: CASSLGRNPETQYF

D: -
J: TRBJ1-1
size: many
V: TRBV30
DNA: TGTGCCTGGGAGCTCCCGGGACGGACAACCAACACTGAAGCTTTCTTT
CDR3: CAWELPGRTTNTEAFF

D: -
J: TRBJ2-7
size: many
V: TRBV28
DNA: TGTGCCAGCAGTTTCACAGCTTCCTACGAGCAGTACTTC
CDR3: CASSFTASYEQYF

D: -
J: TRBJ1-5
size: many
V: TRBV25-1
DNA: TGTGCCAGCAGTGAATGTGGGCAGGTAAAAATCAAGCCCCAGCATTTT
CDR3: CASSECGQVKIKPQHF

D: -
J: TRBJ2-7
size: few
V: TRBV20-1
DNA: TGCAGTGCTTCACGACAGAACTCCTACGAGCAGTACTTC
CDR3: CSASRQNSYEQYF

D: TRBD2
J: TRBJ2-1
size: many
V: TRBV12-3/TRBV12-4
DNA: TGTGCCAGCAGTATCAGCGGGGGGAATGAGCAGTTCTTC
CDR3: CASSISGGNEQFF

D: TRBD2
J: TRBJ2-3
size: -
V: TRBV20-1
DNA: TGCAGTGCTATATCGGGACTAGCGGGAGGGCCGAGCACAGATACGCAGTATTTT
CDR3: CSAISGLAGGPSTDTQYF

D: -
J: TRBJ1-1
size: -
V: TRBV24-1
DNA: TGTGCAACCAGTTTCGGCACAGAAGCTTTCTTT
CDR3: CATSFGTEAFF

D: -
J: TRBJ2-7
size: many
V: TRBV10-3
DNA: TGTGCCATCAGTGGTGTCGGGAGCCGCACCTACGAGCAGTACTTC
CDR3: CAISGVGSRTYEQYF

D: -
J: TRBJ1-2
size: -
V: TRBV20-1
DNA: TGCAGTGCTAGCCGGGACAACTATGGCTACTCCTTC
CDR3: CSASRDNYGYSF

D: -
J: TRBJ1-1
size: once
V: TRBV20-1
DNA: TGCAGTGCTAGAGTACGGGACACTGAAGCTTTCTTT
CDR3: CSARVRDTEAFF

D: -
J: TRBJ1-1
size: -
V: TRBV11-3
DNA: TGTGCCAGCAGCTTATCATCAGGGATGAACACTGAAGCTTTCTTT
CDR3: CASSLSSGMNTEAFF

D: -
J: TRBJ1-1
size: many
V: TRBV9
DNA: TGTGCCAGCAGGTCAGGGGAGGCGAACACTGAAGCTTTCTTT
CDR3: CASRSGEANTEAFF

D: TRBD1
J: TRBJ2-7
size: few
V: TRBV6-1
DNA: TGTGCCATCCAAGACAGGGCCTCCTACGAGCAGTACTTC
CDR3: CAIQDRASYEQYF

D: -
J: TRBJ1-2
size: many
V: TRBV6-4
DNA: TGTGCCAGCAGTGAGGGTTCGGAGGCTAACTATGGCTACACCTTC
CDR3: CASSEGSEANYGYTF

D: -
J: TRBJ2-7
size: few
V: TRBV6-1
DNA: TGTGCCAGCAGTGAGGTCGGTGGTTCAGCGGCTTACGATCAGTACTTC
CDR3: CASSEVGGSAAYDQYF

D: -
J: TRBJ2-4
size: many
V: TRBV18
DNA: TGTGCCAGCTCACCGGATGGCAGGTCGCGGAACATTCAGTACTTC
CDR3: CASSPDGRSRNIQYF

D: -
J: TRBJ1-4
size: many
V: TRBV15
DNA: TGTGCCACCAGCAGAGTGGGCGAAAAACTGTTTTTT
CDR3: CATSRVGEKLFF

D: -
J: TRBJ2-5
size: once
V: TRBV5-8
DNA: TGTGCCAGCAGTATTGGAGCTATATGGCAGTTGTTC
CDR3: CASSIGAIWQLF

D: -
J: TRBJ1-4
size: many
V: TRBV5-1
DNA: TGCGCCAGCAGCAAGCAGGAAAGCAATGAAAAACTGTTTTTT
CDR3: CASSKQESNEKLFF

D: -
J: TRBJ2-7
size: few
V: TRBV6-5
DNA: TGTGCCAGCAGTTACTCGCAAGAAGATTACGAGCAGTACTTC
CDR3: CASSYSQEDYEQYF

D: -
J: TRBJ2-6
size: -
V: TRBV19
DNA: TGTGCCAGTAGTCCGGAATACGGCTCTGGGGACAACGTCCTGACTTTC
CDR3: CASSPEYGSGDNVLTF

D: -
J: TRBJ2-3
size: -
V: TRBV6-1
DNA: TGTGCCAGGAGTCTCGGGGGCGCGAAAGATACGCCGTATTTT
CDR3: CARSLGGAKDTPYF

D: TRBD2
J: TRBJ2-1
size: once
V: TRBV9
DNA: TGTGCCAGCACCGTGGGTACTAGCGGGATCAGGTTCGATGAGCAGATCTTC
CDR3: CASTVGTSGIRFDEQIF

D: TRBD1
J: TRBJ2-2
size: many
V: TRBV28
DNA: TGTGCCAGCAGTTTGTCGGCAGGGGGCATCGGGGAGCTGTTTTTT
CDR3: CASSLSAGGIGELFF

D: -
J: TRBJ1-1
size: many
V: TRBV10-3
DNA: TGTGCCATCAGTGAACCGCAGGGACCTTTGACTGAAGCTTTCTTT
CDR3: CAISEPQGPLTEAFF

D: -
J: TRBJ2-7
size: -
V: TRBV6-2/TRBV6-3
DNA: TGTGCCAGCTCTCGGGACACATCCTACGAGCAGTACTTC
CDR3: CASSRDTSYEQYF

D: TRBD1
J: TRBJ1-1
size: many
V: TRBV2
DNA: TGTGCCAGCAGTTACCAGGGACAGAGGAACACTGAAGCTTTCTTT
CDR3: CASSYQGQRNTEAFF

D: TRBD2
J: TRBJ2-7
size: many
V: TRBV7-2
DNA: TGTGCCAGCAGCTTAGGAAGCGGGATCGACGAGCAGTACTTC
CDR3: CASSLGSGIDEQYF

D: -
J: TRBJ1-1
size: many
V: TRBV11-3
DNA: TGTGCCAGCAGCTCTTTACTGGGGAACCTCGATTTTGAAGCTTTCTTT
CDR3: CASSSLLGNLDFEAFF

D: -
J: TRBJ1-5
size: many
V: TRBV7-2
DNA: TGTGCCAGCAGCTTGGAGCTCACCGGGACTCAGGCCCAGCATTTT
CDR3: CASSLELTGTQAQHF

D: -
J: TRBJ2-5
size: many
V: TRBV7-2
DNA: TGTGCCAGCAGCTTAGTTCCAGGGGTGGAGACCCAGTACTTC
CDR3: CASSLVPGVETQYF

D: -
J: TRBJ2-7
size: many
V: TRBV5-1
DNA: TGCGCCAGCAGCGCGCGGCCCGCCTACGAGCAGTACTTC
CDR3: CASSARPAYEQYF

D: -
J: TRBJ1-2
size: few
V: TRBV12-5
DNA: TGTGCTAGTGGCCAATCACCACAGGAGGCTAACTATGGCTACACCTTC
CDR3: CASGQSPQEANYGYTF

D: -
J: TRBJ2-1
size: many
V: TRBV12-5
DNA: TGTGCTAGTGGAGCCGGGACATCATACAATGAGCAGTTCTTC
CDR3: CASGAGTSYNEQFF

D: -
J: TRBJ2-1
size: few
V: TRBV27
DNA: TGTGCCAGCATTTTGATGCGGGAATTAAGCAATGAGCAGTCCTTC
CDR3: CASILMRELSNEQSF

D: -
J: TRBJ2-7
size: many
V: TRBV2
DNA: TGTGCCAGCAAGGGACGGATATACTACGAGCAGTACTTC
CDR3: CASKGRIYYEQYF

D: TRBD1
J: TRBJ2-1
size: few
V: TRBV12-5
DNA: TGTGCTAGTTCCGGGACAGCCTCCTACAATGAGCAGTTCTTC
CDR3: CASSGTASYNEQFF

D: -
J: TRBJ1-1
size: many
V: TRBV5-4
DNA: TGTGCCAGCAGCTTAGCCGGTCGCGGGGGGAGTGATGAAGCTTTCTTT
CDR3: CASSLAGRGGSDEAFF